Listed here are 13 T cell receptor beta chains from one sample, sequenced in a study of cytomegalovirus exposure and HLA in healthy donors (dated by TCRdb to 2016 to 2017). Library preparation employed the immunoSEQ multiplex PCR assay. For the multiplex PCR, a mixture combining 60 forward primers for TCR Vbeta segments and 13 reverse primers for TCR Jbeta segments was used. This is the immuneACCESS table as TCRdb keeps it, with only in-frame sequences that have V and J called. A part of the clones is gone; compared with another copy, unresolved V genes explain less than half, and the rest is unexplained. Across this sample there are over 75,000 clones, with under 80% seen only once. The leading ten clones occupy approximately 7.4% of the sample. Sequenced sample: PBMCs. These receptor sequences come from a man aged 50-59 years in good health and CMV-seropositive.

The chain combines TRBV6-5 with TRBJ1-2, with D perhaps matching TRBD1 (6 bases). Deletions cut 6 bases from V and 4 bases from J, with 12 bases between. Germline CDR1 is MNHEY and CDR2 is SVGAGI. The CDR3 loop spans 13 amino acids. The CDR3 sequence: CASRSGTFYGYTF. CDR3 nucleotides: TGTGCCAGCAGGAGCGGGACATTCTATGGCTACACCTTC.

This clone showed up just once. This chain connects TRBV6-6 to TRBJ2-3; a weak D match, TRBD1 (5 bases). Trimming pared 8 bases from V and 9 bases from J, leaving 18 bases between. The CDR3 is 13 amino acids. Germline values: CDR1 MNHNY, CDR2 SVGAGI (reference sequence). CDR3 coding DNA: TGTGCCAGCCAACCAGGGCCCCTGGCAACGCAGTATTTT. Protein: CASQPGPLATQYF.

The chain couples TRBV9 to TRBJ1-4; 8 bases agree with TRBD1. The CDR3 has 15 amino acids. CDR1 is SGDLS and CDR2 is YYNGEE in the germline V gene. With V trimmed by 7 bases and J by 4 bases, 9 bases remained unmatched. CDR3 coding DNA: TGTGCCAGCTCCGCGGCAGGGGGCCGTAATGAAAAACTGTTTTTT. This codes for CASSAAGGRNEKLFF.

V and J are TRBV11-1 and TRBJ1-4; D call uncertain. The CDR3 runs 14 residues. Trimming shortened V by 10 bases and J by 14 bases, and 26 bases separated the two germline ends. In germline, CDR1 is SGHAT, CDR2 FQDESV (reference sequence). The CDR3 loop is CATSLDGDSAALFF. CDR3 nucleotide sequence: TGTGCCACCTCACTTGACGGGGATTCAGCGGCCCTGTTTTTT.

Only a few counts were recorded for this clone. CDR3 nucleotides: TGTGCCAGCAGTTTATCGAGGGGGCGGGAGACCCAGTACTTC. The encoded protein is CASSLSRGRETQYF. The chain recombines TRBV27 with TRBJ2-5; 7 nucleotides line up with TRBD1. Trimming removed 0 bases from V and 5 bases from J; junction bases left unmatched: 3. The germline V gene encodes CDR1 MNHEY and CDR2 SMNVEV (reference sequence). The CDR3 length is 14 residues.

The V call is TRBV7-9, the J call TRBJ2-3, with D hard to call. Germline loops: CDR1 SEHNR, CDR2 FQNEAQ (reference sequence). This CDR3 spans 12 amino acids. Deletions cut 5 bases from V and 1 base from J, with 4 bases between. The CDR3 DNA follows: TGTGCCAGCAGCCGCGGCACAGATACGCAGTATTTT. Translation: CASSRGTDTQYF.

The chain has TRBV10-3 and TRBJ1-6, with TRBD1 as a possible D gene (5 bases). V lost 0 bases and J lost 7, with 10 bases in between. This CDR3 spans 15 amino acids. Germline CDR1 and CDR2: ENHRY and SYGVKD. CDR3 bases: TGTGCCATCAGTGAGTCGACTAGGGACAATTCACCCCTCCACTTT. It specifies CAISESTRDNSPLHF.

This clone came up once. Additional DNA sequences in this sample encode the identical CDR3. V is TRBV11-2 and J is TRBJ2-3; the D gene is possibly TRBD1 (6 bases). The CDR3 contains 13 residues. Germline V CDR1 and CDR2: SGHAT, FQNNGV. V lost 5 bases, J lost 3 bases, and 9 bases lay in between. This chain's CDR3 is CASSPTGTDTQYF. The DNA for the CDR3 is TGTGCCAGCAGCCCGACAGGAACAGATACGCAGTATTTT. Together with reference TRBV11-2 and TRBJ2-3, the CDR3 gives the full variable domain: EAGVAQSPRYKIIEKRQSVAFWCNPISGHATLYWYQQILGQGPKLLIQFQNNGVVDDSQLPKDRFSAERLKGVDSTLKIQPAKLEDSAVYLCASSPTGTDTQYFGPGTRLTVL.

There are a few counts of this clone. J is TRBJ2-4 and V is TRBV19, with TRBD2 matching over 9 bases. CDR3 length equals 14 residues. Germline assignment: CDR1 LNHDA and CDR2 SQIVND (reference sequence). The V and J ends lost 8 bases and 3 bases, in that order; junction bases with no gene match: 5. The CDR3 is CASVSGGGKNIQYF. In DNA form, the CDR3 reads TGTGCCAGTGTTAGCGGGGGCGGCAAAAACATTCAGTACTTC. Variable domain in full (rest from reference TRBV19 and TRBJ2-4): DGGITQSPKYLFRKEGQNVTLSCEQNLNHDAMYWYRQDPGQGLRLIYYSQIVNDFQKGDIAEGYSVSREKKESFPLTVTSAQKNPTAFYLCASVSGGGKNIQYFGAGTRLSVL.

The chain is built from TRBV6-5 and TRBJ1-3; D is unclear. Germline V gene lookup returns CDR1 MNHEY and CDR2 SVGAGI. There are 16 residues in the CDR3. Between the trimmed V and J ends, which lost 2 bases and 0 bases, there was a span of 11 bases. CDR3 amino acids: CASSYAGGGSGNTIYF. CDR3 sequence (DNA): TGTGCCAGCAGTTACGCCGGAGGCGGCTCTGGAAACACCATATATTTT.

The count of this clone is one. Written as DNA, the CDR3 is TGTGCCAGCAGCAGGCAGACAGGAGAAAATGAAAAACTGTTTTTT. It specifies CASSRQTGENEKLFF. The genes are TRBV9 and TRBJ1-4; weak D call: TRBD1 (6 bases). Germline V lookup: CDR1 SGDLS, CDR2 YYNGEE. The V gene lost 4 bases and the J gene lost 5 bases, with 15 bases spanning the gap. This CDR3 is built from 15 residues.

The V call is TRBV5-6, the J call TRBJ1-6; 8 bases map to TRBD1. Germline trimming cut 2 bases from V and 7 bases from J; bases unmatched to any gene: 8. The CDR3 length is 16 residues. Germline lookup yields CDR1 SGHDT and CDR2 YYEEEE. Here the CDR3 reads CASSLSGGAGNSPLHF. CDR3 nucleotide sequence: TGTGCCAGCAGCTTATCAGGGGGCGCGGGGAATTCACCCCTCCACTTT. Based on the CDR3 plus reference TRBV5-6 and TRBJ1-6, the full variable domain is DAGVTQSPTHLIKTRGQQVTLRCSPKSGHDTVSWYQQALGQGPQFIFQYYEEEERQRGNFPDRFSGHQFPNYSSELNVNALLLGDSALYLCASSLSGGAGNSPLHFGNGTRLTVT.

The chain has TRBV5-1 and TRBJ2-7; 7 bases align to TRBD1. The V gene's germline CDR1 is SGHRS and CDR2 YFSETQ. The V segment lost 3 bases and the J segment 5 bases; nucleotides outside the gene matches: 11. This CDR3 is 15 amino acids long. The CDR3 DNA follows: TGCGCCAGCAGCTCGGGACAGCCCCACCGGGACGAGCAGTACTTC. Amino acid sequence: CASSSGQPHRDEQYF.